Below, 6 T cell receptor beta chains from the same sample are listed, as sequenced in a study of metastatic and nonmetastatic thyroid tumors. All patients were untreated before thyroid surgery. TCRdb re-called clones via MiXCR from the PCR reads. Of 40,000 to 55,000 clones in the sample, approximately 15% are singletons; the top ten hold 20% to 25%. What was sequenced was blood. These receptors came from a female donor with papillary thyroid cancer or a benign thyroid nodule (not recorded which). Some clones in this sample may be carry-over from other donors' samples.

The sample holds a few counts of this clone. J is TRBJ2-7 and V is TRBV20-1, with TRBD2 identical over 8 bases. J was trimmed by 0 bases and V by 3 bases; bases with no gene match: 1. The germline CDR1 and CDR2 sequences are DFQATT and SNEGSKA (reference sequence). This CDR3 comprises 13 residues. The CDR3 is CSASGTSSYEQYF. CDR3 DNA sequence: TGCAGTGCTAGCGGGACTAGCTCCTACGAGCAGTACTTC.

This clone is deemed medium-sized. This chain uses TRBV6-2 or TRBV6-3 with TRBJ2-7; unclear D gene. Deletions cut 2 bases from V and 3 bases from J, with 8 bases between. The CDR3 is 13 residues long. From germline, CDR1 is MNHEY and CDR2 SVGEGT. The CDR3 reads CASSYGSFYEQYF. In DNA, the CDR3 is TGTGCCAGCAGTTACGGGTCCTTCTACGAGCAGTACTTC.

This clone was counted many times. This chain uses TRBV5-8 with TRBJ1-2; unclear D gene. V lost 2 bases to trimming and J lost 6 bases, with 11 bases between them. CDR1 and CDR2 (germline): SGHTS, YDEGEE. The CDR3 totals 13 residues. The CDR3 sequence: CASSFGSGNGYTF. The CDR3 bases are TGTGCCAGCAGCTTCGGGAGTGGGAATGGCTACACCTTC.

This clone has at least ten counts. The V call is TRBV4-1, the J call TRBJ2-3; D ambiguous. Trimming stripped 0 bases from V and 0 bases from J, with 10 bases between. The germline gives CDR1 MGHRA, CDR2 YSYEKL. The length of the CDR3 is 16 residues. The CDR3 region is CASSQEWTASTDTQYF. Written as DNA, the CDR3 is TGCGCCAGCAGCCAAGAATGGACCGCTAGCACAGATACGCAGTATTTT.

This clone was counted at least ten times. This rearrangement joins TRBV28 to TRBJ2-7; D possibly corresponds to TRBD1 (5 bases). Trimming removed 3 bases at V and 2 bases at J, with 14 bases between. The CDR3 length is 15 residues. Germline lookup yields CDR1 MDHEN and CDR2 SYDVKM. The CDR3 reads CASSLGPGFTYEQYF. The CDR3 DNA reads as TGTGCCAGCAGTTTGGGGCCTGGATTTACCTACGAGCAGTACTTC.

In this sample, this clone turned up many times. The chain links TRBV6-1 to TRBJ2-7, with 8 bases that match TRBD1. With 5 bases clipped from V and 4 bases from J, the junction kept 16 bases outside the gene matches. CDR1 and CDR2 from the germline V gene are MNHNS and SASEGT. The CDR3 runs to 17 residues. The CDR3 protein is CASSLLRAGTGNYEQYF. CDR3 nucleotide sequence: TGTGCCAGCAGTCTCCTCCGGGCGGGGACAGGCAATTACGAGCAGTACTTC.